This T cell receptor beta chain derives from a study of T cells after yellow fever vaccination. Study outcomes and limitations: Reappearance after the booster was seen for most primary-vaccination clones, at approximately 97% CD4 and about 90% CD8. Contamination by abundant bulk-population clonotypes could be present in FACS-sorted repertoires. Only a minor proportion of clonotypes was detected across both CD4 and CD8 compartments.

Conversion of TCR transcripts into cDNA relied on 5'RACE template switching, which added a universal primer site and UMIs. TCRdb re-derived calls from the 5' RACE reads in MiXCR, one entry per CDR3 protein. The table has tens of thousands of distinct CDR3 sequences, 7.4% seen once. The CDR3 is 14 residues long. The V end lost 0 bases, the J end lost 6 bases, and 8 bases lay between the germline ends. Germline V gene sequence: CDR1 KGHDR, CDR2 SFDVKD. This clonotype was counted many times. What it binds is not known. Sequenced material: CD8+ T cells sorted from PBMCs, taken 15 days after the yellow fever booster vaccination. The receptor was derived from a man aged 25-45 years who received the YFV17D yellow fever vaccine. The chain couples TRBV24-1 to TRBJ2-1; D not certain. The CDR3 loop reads CATSDLLKSNEQFF. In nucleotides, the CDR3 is TGTGCCACCAGTGATTTGCTTAAAAGCAATGAGCAGTTCTTC.